The source of this TCR beta chain is a study of T cells in Graves' hyperthyroidism and ophthalmopathy. Hyperthyroidism, newly diagnosed and lasting under 2 months, affected patients aged 18 to 65. Patients were excluded because of uncontrolled infection, other autoimmune disease, pregnancy or lactation. PBMCs were derived from 9.5 to 10 ml fresh peripheral blood. The V end was cut by 8 bases, the J end by 4 bases, with 14 bases between. The CDR3 sequence is 13 residues long. Researchers took RNA transcripts and amplified the TCR beta CDR3 regions from them. A set of HTBI primers served as the primers for a first-round RT-PCR of the TCR CDR3. TCRdb reprocessed the multiplex PCR reads with MiXCR, giving one entry per CDR3 protein. Of a few hundred thousand distinct CDR3 sequences detected, less than 25% appear once; the ten largest clones hold around 27%.

The V call is TRBV12-3 or TRBV12-4, the J call TRBJ1-2, with D possibly TRBD1 on 5 matching bases. The sequenced sample was blood. The sequence derives from a man younger than 35 with Graves' hyperthyroidism. For the CDR3, the DNA is TGTGCCAGCGCCACCGGGGGAGGCTATGGCTACACCTTC. Its translation is CASATGGGYGYTF.